A single T cell receptor beta chain is shown here with its context. Its antigen remains unidentified. The data derive from a study of blood T cells in healthy people across ages. This CDR3 region has 13 residues. Germline V gene lookup returns CDR1 ENHRY and CDR2 SYGVKD. The ends were cut back, 0 bases at V and 5 bases at J, with 6 bases in the middle. For the second PCR, which ran for roughly 6 to 11 cycles, a sample-barcoded 5' primer and a J-beta primer mix were used. No fewer than 2.5 million CDR3-containing paired-end reads came from each sample. TCRdb reprocessed the 5' RACE reads via MiXCR and lists one record per CDR3 protein. In the table there are 650,000 to 800,000 distinct CDR3 sequences, approximately 44% of which are singletons. Study-level points and caveats: Roughly linearly, TCR beta diversity per million T cells fell as age increased.

Investigators took around 11 milliliters of peripheral blood from every donor. Per sample, at least 6 micrograms of total RNA were extracted. Specimen: blood. The receptor was isolated from a man between 60 and 70 years old in good health. The J gene is TRBJ2-3, the V gene TRBV10-3; D uncertain. The CDR3 reads CAISESPLDTQYF. The CDR3 DNA sequence: TGTGCCATCAGTGAGTCTCCCTTAGATACGCAGTATTTT.